These T cell receptor beta chains were read from a single sample in a study of T cell responses to AZD1222 COVID-19 vaccine. Here immunoSEQ multiplex PCR was the method, and the copy in TCRdb shows in-frame clones only, minus some. In the table there are 120,000 or so clones, over 75% of which are singletons. Material: peripheral blood, obtained on day 0 of AZD1222 vaccination. The source is an adult in good health. CDR3s include the opening cysteine and the closing phenylalanine or tryptophan. A D gene is named only where the DNA matches it firmly.

>TRBV2|NA|TRBJ1-5
CASSEEVQPQHF
>TRBV5-4|NA|TRBJ1-6
CASSLNRAQSAASPLHF
>TRBV20-1|NA|TRBJ2-3
CSASSTDTQYF
>TRBV6-2/TRBV6-3|TRBD1|TRBJ1-4
CASSRTGGEKLFF
>TRBV27|TRBD2|TRBJ2-1
CASSWTSGYNEQFF
>TRBV7-7|NA|TRBJ2-5
CASSLNGQEGETQYF
>TRBV18|NA|TRBJ1-1
CASSLGGSLNTEAFF
>TRBV30|TRBD1|TRBJ1-2
CAWSADRGNYGYTF
>TRBV5-1|TRBD2|TRBJ2-5
CASRTSRRQETQYF
>TRBV7-9|TRBD2|TRBJ2-2
CASSGRDYFTGELFF
>TRBV10-3|NA|TRBJ1-2
CAIRDRDNYGYTF
>TRBV19|TRBD1|TRBJ1-1
CASRQGYTEAFF
>TRBV18|NA|TRBJ2-3
CASSPAPDTQYF
>TRBV6-5|TRBD2|TRBJ2-1
CASSPLAGEGEQFF
>TRBV18|NA|TRBJ2-3
CASSPAPRTDTQYF
>TRBV2|NA|TRBJ2-5
CASSVAASQETQYF
>TRBV6-5|NA|TRBJ1-1
CATQMNTEAFF
>TRBV4-2|NA|TRBJ1-1
CASSQAVGEPTEAFF
>TRBV6-5|NA|TRBJ1-1
CASSRDPYLSEAFF
>TRBV30|NA|TRBJ2-1
CAWSFGSYNEQFF
>TRBV2|TRBD2|TRBJ2-1
CASVAGGNEQFF
>TRBV29-1|TRBD1|TRBJ1-2
CSGGTGANYGYTF
>TRBV27|NA|TRBJ1-2
CASSSPPNGYTF
>TRBV15|TRBD1|TRBJ2-7
CASARGRGYEQYF
>TRBV12-3/TRBV12-4|NA|TRBJ2-7
CASSLRVDEQYF
>TRBV7-8|NA|TRBJ2-7
CASSLNPSGAYDEQYF
>TRBV28|TRBD2|TRBJ2-1
CASSTPGTSGSDEQFF
>TRBV7-8|NA|TRBJ2-1
CASSLARSGGNEQFF
>TRBV3-1/TRBV3-2|NA|TRBJ2-7
CASSGETDPYEQYF
>TRBV6-6|TRBD2|TRBJ2-1
CASSLAGGPGEQFF
>TRBV6-5|NA|TRBJ1-2
CASGLGYGYTF
>TRBV10-3|NA|TRBJ2-1
CAALGGPLYRASYNEQFF
>TRBV5-4|NA|TRBJ1-5
CASSSSTGPQHF
>TRBV5-8|TRBD2|TRBJ2-7
CASSPSGLAGGISYEQYF